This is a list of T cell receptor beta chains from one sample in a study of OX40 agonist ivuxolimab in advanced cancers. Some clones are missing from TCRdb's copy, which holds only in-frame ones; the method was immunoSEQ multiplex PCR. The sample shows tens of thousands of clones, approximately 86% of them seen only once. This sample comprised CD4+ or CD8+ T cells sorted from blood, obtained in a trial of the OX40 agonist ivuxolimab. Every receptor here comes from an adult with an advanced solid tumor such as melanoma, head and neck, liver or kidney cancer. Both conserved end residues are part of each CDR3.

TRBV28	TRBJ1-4	CASSSFGKLFF
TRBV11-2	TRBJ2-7	CASSLGLRNYEQYF
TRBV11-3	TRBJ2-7	CASSLSSSGPYEQYF
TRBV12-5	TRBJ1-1	CASGLGYEAFF
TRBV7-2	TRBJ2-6	CASSPWESGANVLTF
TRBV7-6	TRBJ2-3	CASSRVVGFGDTQYF
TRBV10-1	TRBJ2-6	CASSEGHSGANVLTF
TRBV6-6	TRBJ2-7	CASNNVREQYF
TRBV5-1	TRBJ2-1	CASSSRTSGGSYNEQFF
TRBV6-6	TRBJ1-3	CASSLDRVNGNTIYF